This section outlines one T cell receptor beta chain sequence together with its context. Original processing notes: By means of reference gene primer amplification, nucleated cell counts were estimated. Here immunoSEQ multiplex PCR was the method, and the copy in TCRdb shows in-frame clones only, minus some. Clone size and the V and J calls come from that table; the DNA yielded D and trimming. The sample holds roughly 220,000 clones, about 80% seen once. This entry comes from a study of blood T cell repertoires in COVID-19. The overall study: Donors in the United States, Italy and Spain gave samples during acute or convalescent COVID-19. PBMCs, B-cell-depleted T cells, or T cells provided the cDNA or gDNA that made up the material.

The sequencing sample was made of peripheral blood. The sequence was obtained from a woman aged 55-69 years with acute or convalescent COVID-19.

The chain's CDR3 is CASSYGGAGEETQYF. The DNA for the CDR3 is TGTGCCAGCAGCTACGGGGGGGCCGGAGAAGAGACCCAGTACTTC. The J gene is TRBJ2-5, the V gene TRBV4-2; 8 bases are a match to TRBD2. V was pared by 5 bases and J by 3 bases, with 8 bases of the junction left unmatched. Germline CDR1 LGHNA, CDR2 YNFKEQ. CDR3 length: 15 residues.